This entry describes one TCR beta chain. Its antigen is not yet known. It has no much larger one-base neighbor in the sample; base qualities were not kept. The library was generated by the immunoSEQ multiplex PCR assay. For the multiplex PCR, a mixture combining 60 forward primers for TCR Vbeta segments and 13 reverse primers for TCR Jbeta segments was used. A multiplex PCR assay on genomic DNA amplified the CDR3 region of rearranged TCR beta genes. Amplified TCR beta libraries were sequenced as 87-base-pair reads on the Illumina HiSeq System. Per the authors' processing: Across the roughly 670 repertoires, a later analysis counted approximately 75 million unique TCR beta chains, about 10 million of which were shared by at least two donors. Raw reads were error-corrected and collapsed into unique sequences by a nearest-neighbor algorithm in which closely related sequences were merged to remove PCR and sequencing errors. CDR3 sequences were aligned to IMGT reference sequences to assign V, D and J gene segments. For a sequence to be retained, a match of at least six nucleotides to both a V gene segment and a J gene segment was required. A rearrangement counted as productive if the CDR3 had no stop codons and remained in frame with V and J, and every other rearrangement counted as non-productive. Following IMGT convention, CDR3 was defined as the stretch from the second conserved V-encoded cysteine up to the conserved J-encoded phenylalanine. Sequences without an unambiguous match to a single V gene segment were excluded from the earlier analysis of 500 to 700 of the donors. An earlier analysis of almost 600 of the donors classified V segments as functional when productive rearrangements were above 56.7% and as segregating when the standard deviation between donors was above 5%. To diagnose cytomegalovirus status from the catalog of TCR beta chain sequences, a statistical classification framework was built. V and J gene assignment, in a later analysis, came from comparing TCR nucleotide sequences with IMGT/GENE-DB human TR gene sequences. In a later analysis, CDR3 sequences and most-parsimonious VDJ recombination scenarios were assigned using the TCRdist pipeline. In a later analysis, each TCR beta chain was defined by its CDR3 amino acid sequence together with its V-gene family, and reads lacking a unique V-gene family were excluded. As a way to deal with suspected cross-contamination and a sequencing artifact, a later analysis dropped roughly 620 nucleotide sequences that were highly shared and had low generation probability. In a later analysis, a clonal expansion index for each public chain was calculated from normalized within-repertoire ranks of inferred template counts. A later analysis computed generation probabilities with a VDJ recombination model fitted to out-of-frame rearrangements, and checked the results against IGoR. A later analysis scored TCR-TCR, TCR-HLA and TCR-CMV co-occurrence with hypergeometric tests, applying a repertoire-size bias correction to TCR pairs. To estimate false discovery rates, a later analysis permuted the HLA or CMV assignments 20 times. In a later analysis, co-occurring TCRs were grouped using DBSCAN, and TCRdist sequence similarity was added for clustering within HLA-allele-positive subsets. Repertoires with fewer than 30,000 or more than 120,000 public chains were left out of co-occurrence clustering, as were about five repertoires with anomalous nucleotide sharing. TCRdb provides this immuneACCESS table in a form limited to in-frame rearrangements. Some clones are lacking; in checked studies, under half of them reflect an unresolved V gene, and why the rest are absent is not known. V, J and clone size reflect that table, while D and trimming were determined from the DNA. The sample yields nearly 110,000 clones; 71% were counted once. The top ten constitute 2.5% to 3.5% of the sample.

The data were taken from a study of cytomegalovirus exposure and HLA in healthy donors (dated by TCRdb to 2017 to 2019). In terms of the full investigation: An earlier analysis of some 620 of the donors reported about 300 Gb of sequence data and 95 million to 130 million unique TCR beta sequences obtained from around 170 million T cells. HLA typing included class I and class II loci at four-digit resolution. The later analysis used no new phenotypic data to find candidate immune exposures, relying instead on TCR beta sequences and their occurrence across donors. The number of donors typed differed by locus, with 629-630 for A, B, C, DRB1 and DQB1, around 500 for DQA1, 606 for DPA1, and approximately 470 for DPB1. Every discovery cohort repertoire had been produced on one sequencing platform. Genome-wide SNP genotypes for about 65% of the 666 donors were used in a later genetic analysis, which treated that subset as a discovery cohort. Alongside the repertoire data, information on donor age, sex, ethnicity and CMV serostatus was compiled. Among approximately 370 genotyped donors of the cohort, an average of approximately 240,000 unique TCR beta nucleotide sequences was sequenced per donor, of which about 18% were non-productive. To study patterns of TCR occurrence, a later analysis re-analyzed previously published TCR beta repertoires from more than 550 donors and added high-resolution HLA genotyping. The genetic ancestry cluster associated with self-reported Caucasian donors included around 76% of the 398 genotyped donors. An earlier analysis of 587 of the donors used high-throughput TCR beta sequencing to judge whether each TCR beta V gene segment behaved as functional or pseudogenic. About five DR-DQ haplotypes were treated as single units for association and clustering because of strong linkage in the cohort. The study aimed to test whether cataloging public T cell receptors could reveal signatures of past pathogen exposure. About 300 gigabases of sequencing data and around 80 million unique TCR sequences made up an early release that covered several hundred HLA-typed donors. The study used immunosequencing to profile the T cell repertoires of 670 or so subjects and linked those repertoires to cytomegalovirus serostatus. To predict cytomegalovirus infection status, the study brought together high-throughput TCR immunosequencing, statistical association of individual TCRs with disease status, and machine learning. A separate validation cohort of roughly 120 different subjects was used in addition to the roughly 720-subject first cohort. What the work shows at the level of the full study, not this receptor alone: Most TCR sequences were observed very rarely across donors, whereas some public TCRs were present in many individuals. Because some donors lacked HLA typing at each locus, the association tests relied only on the typed subset. The 87-base-pair reads could not distinguish some IMGT-functional V segments, including TRBV6-2 and TRBV6-3, so those segments were excluded. This cohort had only TCR beta chains sequenced, and the lack of alpha or paired-chain data limited which features could be detected. Roughly uniform sequencing depth across donors was assumed in presence/absence analyses, although this assumption may not hold. At a false discovery rate of 0.05, a later analysis linked about 17,000 TCR beta sequences to specific HLA alleles. Roughly 15 rarely observed V segments, including chromosome 9 orphons, were excluded from the earlier analysis of approximately 500 of the donors because counts were too low. According to a later analysis, TCR association rates differed among HLA loci, with DRB1 alleles showing the most associated TCRs and HLA-C alleles showing the fewest. The authors suggested that the approach could potentially be generalized to other disease states and immunological phenotypes. In a later analysis, several top co-occurrence clusters were reported to appear linked to parvovirus B19, influenza, CMV and Epstein-Barr virus. Compared with the 666-donor mean, donors in an Asian-associated ancestry cluster had fewer N-insertions in productive TCRs, according to a later genetic analysis. A cluster of highly shared sequence variants was judged likely to be a technical artifact of the sequencing pipeline. A further reported finding was that TCR beta sequences accurately predicted the HLA-A and HLA-B alleles for most subjects in the first cohort. In both the original and validation cohorts, the classifier was reported to diagnose cytomegalovirus status with high specificity and sensitivity. Three of the identified cytomegalovirus-associated TCR beta chains were confirmed in vitro to be specific for cytomegalovirus antigens. For the cohort, immune exposure information was limited to CMV serostatus. Compared with equally common non-associated chains, HLA-associated TCR beta chains in a later analysis were more clonally expanded and had lower generation probabilities. In a later analysis, most CMV-associated TCR beta chains were found to appear HLA-restricted, with HLA associations seemingly driven largely by CMV exposure. In a later genetic analysis, a missense DCLRE1C variant was associated with V-gene and J-gene trimming of TCR beta chains, and the association was replicated in an independent cohort. Assigning TCR associations to individual alleles was difficult when HLA alleles, especially DR and DQ, strongly co-occurred. Linkage disequilibrium might explain the correlated functional status among segregating V segments, but an unknown experimental factor could not be excluded. In an earlier analysis of fewer than 750 of the donors, most TCR beta V segments were observed in productive rearrangements about 87% or about 30% of the time, broadly matching IMGT annotations. The study listed 150 to 200 TCR beta chains as associated with cytomegalovirus.

The cohort consisted of 600 or so healthy bone marrow donors. At the time of sampling, every cohort member was nominally healthy, though immune exposures that went unrecorded were likely present. The donor was CMV seronegative and belonged to the group of approximately 320 seronegative cohort members. A peripheral blood sample was collected from each donor, and TCR beta sequencing was performed on peripheral blood mononuclear cells. The Qiagen DNeasy Blood Extraction Kit was used to extract genomic DNA from the blood cell samples. V is cut back by 3 bases and J by 0 bases, with 8 bases in the junction unmatched. Looking up the germline V gene yields CDR1 SGHVS and CDR2 FQNEAQ. Measured from the cysteine to the phenylalanine, the CDR3 is 17 residues long. Only the CDR3 region is kept as DNA, spanning 51 bases read in frame from base 1.

This chain joins TRBV7-8 to TRBJ1-5, with TRBD1 matching 7 junction bases. The clonotype was recovered from a female donor in good health and CMV-seronegative. Sample: PBMCs. The nucleotides are TGTGCCAGCAGCTTCCTGACAGGGATTTATAGCAATCAGCCCCAGCATTTT. Its coded protein is CASSFLTGIYSNQPQHF.